This T cell receptor (beta chain) was sequenced for a study of molecular identifiers for immune sequencing clone quantification. In the study overall: Replicates involved a five-way split of RNA from around 20,000 or 100,000 naive CD8 cells, with sequencing of four. Points from the study as a whole: Jurkat TCR RNA spiked in from one cell (amid about 1 million naive cells) was reportedly detectable. For highly expanded clones, sizes could be underestimated when identical TCR molecules share a barcode. Whereas clones above 20 RNA copies held under 1% of naive-cell molecules, they held over 98% of effector molecules.

For this clonotype: Antigen specificity is unknown. This is likely a read error, given that the CDR3 carries no conserved phenylalanine or tryptophan at its end.

TCRdb re-analysed the PCR reads in MiXCR, keeping a single row per CDR3 protein. The sample consists of 490,000 or so distinct CDR3 sequences, about 22% of them appearing once. Germline V lookup: CDR1 SGHTA, CDR2 FQGNSA. The CDR3 runs to 15 residues. V was shortened by 4 bases and J by 0 bases, with 10 bases between the two germline ends. The rearrangement links TRBV7-2 to TRBJ2-1; perhaps TRBD2 as D (5 bases). Sequencing input: naive CD8+ T cells from blood, with Jurkat cell RNA spiked in. This sample's subset: FACS-sorted CD8+CD4-CCR7+CD45RA+ naive T cells. The origin of this receptor is a human donor in good health. Some libraries in this study had Jurkat cell RNA spiked in. The CDR3 spells CASSSSGFSYNEQFL. The CDR3 bases are TGTGCCAGCAGCTCAAGCGGTTTCTCCTACAATGAGCAGTTCCTC.